The subject of this entry is one T cell receptor beta chain. Its antigen is as yet unknown. This sample is part of a study of T cells in localized non-small cell lung cancer. Study conclusions and caveats: Median about 56 top-100 tumor clones were shared with paired adjacent lung. The tumor had only one region sequenced, so heterogeneity remains possible.

Per germline, CDR1 ENHRY and CDR2 SYGVKD. V was clipped by 3 bases and J by 6 bases, with 14 bases between them. The CDR3 loop spans 14 amino acids. Profiling relied on immunoSEQ multiplex PCR, and the TCRdb table lists in-frame clones only, not all of them. Altogether about 26,000 clones are present, approximately 85% being singletons, with the ten largest covering about 3.8%. The genes are TRBV10-3 and TRBJ1-1; possible D gene TRBD1, 5 bases. The TCR comes from a woman aged 35 to 70 with stage I lung adenocarcinoma. Source: peripheral blood, taken before any cancer treatment. This chain's CDR3 is CAISEIEGSAEAFF. The CDR3 region has the DNA TGTGCCATCAGTGAAATTGAGGGGAGCGCTGAAGCTTTCTTT.